What follows are 26 T cell receptor beta chains derived from one specimen sequenced in a study of Graves' ophthalmopathy and Graves' hyperthyroidism. Amplification of the TCR beta CDR3 regions used RNA transcripts (as template). Investigators did first-round RT-PCR with HTBI primers, then second-round multiplex PCR. MiXCR, applied by TCRdb to the multiplex PCR reads, yields one record per CDR3 protein. The sample lists some 1.1 million distinct CDR3 sequences; approximately 35% were seen once. Sequenced sample: peripheral blood or thyroid tissue (not recorded which). These receptors all stem from an adult man with Graves' hyperthyroidism.

The J gene is TRBJ1-1, the V gene TRBV29-1; TRBD1 is a possible D gene (5 bases). The CDR3 runs 12 residues. Germline lookup yields CDR1 SQVTM and CDR2 ANQGSEA. The V and J ends lost 7 bases and 1 base respectively, with 10 bases between them. The CDR3 coding sequence is TGCAGCGCCGGCGGGGGGAACACTGAAGCTTTCTTT. It specifies CSAGGGNTEAFF.

In this sample, this clonotype turned up many times. This chain uses TRBV5-4 with TRBJ1-1; D call uncertain. CDR1 is SGHNT, CDR2 YYREEE, per germline (reference sequence). CDR3 length equals 11 residues. Trimming left V 2 bases short and J 6 bases short, with 5 bases between. The CDR3 DNA reads as TGTGCCAGCAGCTTAGGCGCTGAAGCTTTCTTT. Its translation: CASSLGAEAFF.

As regards this clonotype: A read error may be the cause here, since a much bigger clone is one base away. The chain uses TRBV20-1 and TRBJ2-5; no clear D. Looked up from germline, CDR1 is DFQATT and CDR2 is SNEGSKA (reference sequence). This CDR3 is 13 amino acids long. With 3 bases removed from V and 8 bases from J, the gap between germline ends came to 16 bases. The CDR3 DNA sequence: TGCAGTGCTAGCTCGAAACCCGCAGGTACCCAGTACTTC. This translates into CSASSKPAGTQYF.

This clonotype has at least ten counts. The chain joins TRBV7-9 to TRBJ1-3, with D maybe TRBD1 (5 bases). V lost 3 bases and J 0 bases, leaving 18 bases between the germline ends. This CDR3 has 18 residues. Germline assignment: CDR1 SEHNR and CDR2 FQNEAQ (reference sequence). The CDR3 sequence is CASSFPRTRYNSGNTIYF. Written as DNA, the CDR3 is TGTGCCAGCAGCTTTCCGCGGACACGCTACAACTCTGGAAACACCATATATTTT.

This clonotype was observed a handful of times. The chain uses TRBV6-5 and TRBJ1-5; 8 positions match TRBD1. CDR3 length equals 16 residues. Germline V lookup: CDR1 MNHEY, CDR2 SVGAGI. V was clipped by 4 bases and J by 0 bases; unmatched bases: 5. In nucleotides, the CDR3 is TGTGCCAGCAGTTCTGACAGGGGAAATAGCAATCAGCCCCAGCATTTT. Amino acid sequence: CASSSDRGNSNQPQHF.

This clonotype came up a few times. CDR3 nucleotide sequence: TGTGCCAGCCAATCTACGGGGGGGAAGTACACCGGGGAGCTGTTTTTT. It is translated as CASQSTGGKYTGELFF. The V call is TRBV6-6, the J call TRBJ2-2, with TRBD2 matching over 8 bases. V gave up 8 bases and J gave up 3 bases; unmatched junction bases: 11. Per the germline V gene, CDR1 is MNHNY and CDR2 is SVGAGI (reference sequence). This CDR3 has 16 amino acids.

The chain recombines TRBV7-8 with TRBJ1-5; TRBD1 matches 7 bases. V lost 5 bases and J lost 11; bases outside the gene matches: 3. Germline V gene lookup returns CDR1 SGHVS and CDR2 FQNEAQ. The length of the CDR3 is 11 residues. CDR3 DNA sequence: TGTGCCAGCAGCGCGCAGGGGGCCCAGCATTTT. The encoded protein is CASSAQGAQHF. Full variable domain (remainder filled in from reference TRBV7-8 and TRBJ1-5): GAGVSQSPRYKVAKRGQDVALRCDPISGHVSLFWYQQALGQGPEFLTYFQNEAQLDKSGLPSDRFFAERPEGSVSTLKIQRTQQEDSAVYLCASSAQGAQHFGDGTRLSIL.

This clonotype was seen ten or more times. The chain links TRBV6-5 to TRBJ1-2; 8 bases are a match to TRBD1. CDR3 length: 16 residues. Germline CDR1 is MNHEY and CDR2 is SVGAGI. The J segment lost 8 bases and the V segment lost 6 bases, leaving 17 bases of the junction unmatched. The CDR3 is CASRRVTGDKSRGYTF. CDR3 sequence (DNA): TGTGCCAGCAGACGGGTGACAGGGGATAAGAGTAGGGGCTACACCTTC.

The J gene is TRBJ1-2, the V gene TRBV15; tentatively, D is TRBD1 (5 bases). V gave up 3 bases and J gave up 4 bases, with 21 bases separating them. From germline, CDR1 is LNHNV and CDR2 YYDKDF (reference sequence). The CDR3 totals 17 residues. The chain's CDR3 is CATSSGGTEPTGYGYTF. The CDR3 region has the DNA TGTGCCACCAGCAGTGGTGGGACTGAGCCGACGGGCTATGGCTACACCTTC.

This clonotype was counted between two and nine times. The V gene is TRBV6-5, the J gene TRBJ2-5; no clear D gene. Germline V gene lookup returns CDR1 MNHEY and CDR2 SVGAGI. This CDR3 region has 12 residues. Trimming left V 11 bases short and J 5 bases short, with 15 bases between. CDR3 in amino acids: CAVTSVLETQYF. CDR3 nucleotide sequence: TGTGCCGTTACGTCCGTGCTTGAGACCCAGTACTTC.

This clonotype showed up many times. This rearrangement joins TRBV29-1 to TRBJ1-2; D not certain. Germline V gives CDR1 SQVTM, CDR2 ANQGSEA. CDR3 length equals 15 residues. Trimming shortened V by 6 bases and J by 3 bases, and 20 bases separated the two germline ends. The CDR3 loop reads CSVRKGTGSYYGYTF. The CDR3 DNA reads TGCAGCGTACGGAAAGGTACCGGGTCATACTATGGCTACACCTTC.

V and J are TRBV29-1 and TRBJ1-2; D gene unclear. The germline V and J ends were trimmed by 7 bases and 7 bases, with 16 bases remaining between them. CDR3 length: 12 amino acids. Germline values: CDR1 SQVTM, CDR2 ANQGSEA. Here the CDR3 reads CSGSFGVSGYTF. The CDR3 DNA reads as TGCAGCGGTAGTTTCGGGGTTAGTGGCTACACCTTC.

This clonotype was observed many times. The chain recombines TRBV29-1 with TRBJ2-7; TRBD2 matches at 8 bases. The CDR3 has 13 amino acids. Germline values: CDR1 SQVTM, CDR2 ANQGSEA. V lost 3 bases to trimming and J lost 2 bases; unmatched junction nucleotides: 3. The DNA of the CDR3 is TGCAGCGTTGAGGGCGGGAGGCCCTACGAGCAGTACTTC. It encodes CSVEGGRPYEQYF.

This sequence joins TRBV7-9 and TRBJ1-6, with 11 bases aligning to TRBD1. V was clipped by 6 bases and J by 9 bases; unmatched bases: 10. The germline gives CDR1 SEHNR, CDR2 FQNEAQ (reference sequence). CDR3 size: 16 residues. CDR3 amino acids: CASSFTGTGGGSPLHF. CDR3 bases: TGTGCCAGCAGTTTCACCGGGACAGGGGGTGGTTCACCCCTCCACTTT.

A few counts support this clonotype. This chain joins TRBV4-2 and TRBJ2-7; D is unclear. V lost 4 bases and J lost 4, with 11 bases in between. The CDR3 consists of 13 residues. CDR1 LGHNA and CDR2 YNFKEQ come from the germline V gene. The CDR3 here is CASSPDAPYEQYF. CDR3 coding DNA: TGTGCCAGCAGCCCGGACGCCCCTTACGAGCAGTACTTC.

There are many counts of this clonotype. The rearrangement uses TRBV25-1 and TRBJ1-3; 9 bases map to TRBD1. CDR3 length: 16 amino acids. Germline V gives CDR1 MGHDK, CDR2 SYGVNS. J lost 0 bases, V lost 7 bases, and 7 bases had no gene match. The CDR3 DNA reads as TGTGCCAGCACCGGGACAGGGATAATCTCTGGAAACACCATATATTTT. Residues: CASTGTGIISGNTIYF. The full variable domain, rest sourced from reference TRBV25-1 and TRBJ1-3, is EADIYQTPRYLVIGTGKKITLECSQTMGHDKMYWYQQDPGMELHLIHYSYGVNSTEKGDLSSESTVSRIRTEHFPLTLESARPSHTSQYLCASTGTGIISGNTIYFGEGSWLTVV.

V and J are TRBV25-1 and TRBJ2-5; a weak D match, TRBD1 (5 bases). Between the trimmed V and J ends, which lost 8 bases and 5 bases, there was a span of 15 bases. The CDR3 extends over 13 amino acids. Per the germline V gene, CDR1 is MGHDK and CDR2 is SYGVNS. This CDR3 reads CASVDQGGETQYF. The CDR3 DNA is TGTGCCAGCGTTGATCAGGGCGGCGAGACCCAGTACTTC.

This clonotype has just one count. The rearrangement uses TRBV24-1 and TRBJ2-3, with no clear D. Germline loops: CDR1 KGHDR, CDR2 SFDVKD. Trimming removed 3 bases from V and 6 bases from J, with 12 bases in between. This CDR3 is built from 14 residues. CDR3 sequence: CATSDRSALDTQYF. The CDR3 DNA reads as TGTGCCACCAGTGATCGTAGTGCCTTGGATACGCAGTATTTT.

This clonotype was observed many times. The chain couples TRBV29-1 to TRBJ2-7, with 10 bases identical to TRBD1. The junction had 8 bases not matched to a gene; V was cut back by 6 bases and J by 9 bases. Germline values: CDR1 SQVTM, CDR2 ANQGSEA. This CDR3 contains 12 residues. Written as DNA, the CDR3 is TGCAGCGTAGTCGACAGGGGGCTCGGGCAGTACTTC. Amino acids: CSVVDRGLGQYF.

This clonotype has ten or more counts. V is TRBV19 and J is TRBJ1-2, with D possibly TRBD1 on 6 matching bases. The CDR3 is made up of 14 amino acids. CDR1 is LNHDA and CDR2 is SQIVND in the germline V gene (reference sequence). Between the trimmed V and J ends, which lost 5 bases and 0 bases, there was a span of 10 bases. CDR3 in amino acids: CASSAQGANYGYTF. DNA for the CDR3: TGTGCCAGTAGTGCACAGGGCGCTAACTATGGCTACACCTTC.

The V gene is TRBV10-3, the J gene TRBJ2-5; TRBD1 is a possible D gene (6 bases). This CDR3 is 18 amino acids long. The V and J ends lost 8 bases and 3 bases respectively, with 28 bases between them. The V gene's germline CDR1 is ENHRY and CDR2 SYGVKD. Here the CDR3 reads CAIPRGITGTEIEETQYF. The DNA of the CDR3 is TGTGCCATCCCGAGGGGGATTACTGGCACAGAGATAGAAGAGACCCAGTACTTC.

The table lists this clonotype with many counts. The chain carries TRBV10-2 and TRBJ1-1; D is ambiguous. Trimming shortened V by 3 bases and J by 4 bases, and 9 bases separated the two germline ends. CDR1 and CDR2 from the germline V gene are WSHSY and SAAADI. This CDR3 is 13 amino acids long. The CDR3 nucleotides read TGCGCCAGCAGTGAAGGGCAGCTCACTGAAGCTTTCTTT. Amino acids: CASSEGQLTEAFF.

Remarks on this clonotype: Given a much more abundant clone one base away, this may be a read error. The V and J genes are TRBV2 and TRBJ1-1, with D possibly TRBD1 on 5 matching bases. Germline CDR1 and CDR2: SNHLY and FYNNEI. The CDR3 loop spans 11 amino acids. CDR3 coding DNA: TGTACCAGCAGTGGGGGATGGGAAGCTTTCTTT. Encoded protein: CTSSGGWEAFF.

The V gene is TRBV20-1, the J gene TRBJ2-5, with 7 bases identical to TRBD1. V dropped 5 bases and J dropped 2; count of bases not matched to a gene: 8. This CDR3 comprises 14 residues. The germline V gene encodes CDR1 DFQATT and CDR2 SNEGSKA (reference sequence). The CDR3 protein is CSARHGTVQETQYF. In DNA form, the CDR3 reads TGCAGTGCTCGCCACGGGACAGTTCAAGAGACCCAGTACTTC.

There are many counts of this clonotype. The chain joins TRBV29-1 to TRBJ2-6; 7 bases are a match to TRBD1. Germline loops: CDR1 SQVTM, CDR2 ANQGSEA. The V segment lost 7 bases and the J segment 1 base; nucleotides outside the gene matches: 10. The CDR3 has 16 amino acids. The CDR3: CSASGTDSSGANVLTF. The CDR3, as DNA: TGCAGCGCATCCGGGACAGACTCTTCTGGGGCCAACGTCCTGACTTTC. The variable domain in full, completed from reference TRBV29-1 and TRBJ2-6, reads SAVISQKPSRDICQRGTSLTIQCQVDSQVTMMFWYRQQPGQSLTLIATANQGSEATYESGFVIDKFPISRPNLTFSTLTVSNMSPEDSSIYLCSASGTDSSGANVLTFGAGSRLTVL.

This clonotype was counted a few times. V is TRBV5-6 and J is TRBJ2-5; 7 nucleotides line up with TRBD2. This CDR3 comprises 16 residues. The germline V gene has CDR1 SGHDT and CDR2 YYEEEE. Here the CDR3 reads CARDHLGGGLQETQYF. The CDR3 DNA is TGTGCTAGAGATCATCTGGGGGGAGGGCTTCAAGAGACCCAGTACTTC.